Reported below is one T cell receptor (beta chain). The target antigen is unknown. This sample is part of a study of T-cell reconstitution after alpha-beta-depleted transplantation in children. Study-level results: T-cell numbers and diversity one year post-transplant derived largely from freshly generated T cells. Reportedly, only several hundred clones from non-depleted graft cells drove alpha-beta T-cell counts at about two months. In some patients, recipient T cells and intrathymic progenitors surviving conditioning explained high day-60 diversity.

Preparation of the TCRbeta library involved a method that used unique molecular identifiers. From the PCR reads, TCRdb called clonotypes with MiXCR, one entry per CDR3 protein. The table records 70,000 to 95,000 distinct CDR3 sequences, around 18% of them present only once. From germline, CDR1 is DFQATT and CDR2 SNEGSKA (reference sequence). V lost 0 bases to trimming and J lost 5 bases; unmatched junction nucleotides: 14. This CDR3 comprises 17 residues. The source of this sequence is a male patient aged 2 to 9 who had a stem cell transplant for acute lymphoblastic leukemia, so the T cells may come from the graft donor. The source was PBMCs, mostly from graft donor cells, collected 360 days after TCRalphabeta/CD19-depleted stem cell transplant. The V call is TRBV20-1, the J call TRBJ2-7, with 9 bases identical to TRBD2. As DNA, the CDR3 is TGCAGTGCTAGAGACGGGCTCCGTAGCGGGAGTGTGAACGAGCAGTACTTC. It specifies CSARDGLRSGSVNEQYF.